The 23 T cell receptor beta chains below were found in one sample sequenced in a study of T cell repertoires in cytomegalovirus infection. TCRdb reprocessed the reads via MiXCR and lists one record per CDR3 protein. This table holds fewer than 950,000 distinct CDR3 sequences, about 30% found once. No antigen is known for these receptors. Specimen: cultured CD8+ T cells from PBMCs, collected from culture after CMV antigen stimulation. Source of these receptors: a human donor in good health (CMV status not recorded). Some clones in this sample may be carry-over from other donors' samples.

This chain uses TRBV7-6 with TRBJ2-3; 11 bases agree with TRBD2. The CDR3 runs to 18 residues. Trimming took 1 base from V and 8 from J; bases not matched to a gene: 14. Germline lookup yields CDR1 SGHVS and CDR2 FNYEAQ. In DNA form, the CDR3 reads TGTGCCAGCAGCTTAGGGGACCTAGCGGGGGGCCTCCTTGGTACGCAGTATTTT. Residues: CASSLGDLAGGLLGTQYF.

Details on this clonotype: A junction boundary mismatches the germline segment, possibly from a read error. The chain uses TRBV7-6 and TRBJ1-3; D gene unclear. The V gene's germline CDR1 is SGHVS and CDR2 FNYEAQ. The CDR3 totals 14 residues. CDR3 nucleotides: TGTGCCAGCAGCTTAATTACAGCTGGAAACATCATATATTTT. Translation gives CASSLITAGNIIYF.

The gene calls are TRBV6-2 or TRBV6-3 and TRBJ1-2, with unresolved D. Trimming stripped 6 bases from V and 4 bases from J, with 15 bases between. Germline CDR1 is MNHEY and CDR2 is SVGEGT. This CDR3 region has 14 residues. CDR3 in amino acids: CASRRNWEFYGYTF. In DNA form, the CDR3 reads TGTGCCAGCAGAAGAAATTGGGAGTTCTATGGCTACACCTTC.

The chain is built from TRBV6-1 and TRBJ2-1; unclear D gene. Germline CDR1 and CDR2: MNHNS and SASEGT. This CDR3 is built from 14 residues. Trimming took off 4 bases at V and 10 bases at J, with 17 bases between the two ends. This chain's CDR3 is CASSVRVPNVEQFF. CDR3 DNA: TGTGCCAGCAGTGTTCGGGTCCCCAACGTGGAGCAGTTCTTC.

This clonotype was counted ten times or more. This rearrangement joins TRBV6-5 to TRBJ2-1, with 8 bases aligning to TRBD2. The CDR3 contains 14 residues. V lost 6 bases, J lost 5 bases, and 6 bases stayed unmatched. Germline V gene lookup returns CDR1 MNHEY and CDR2 SVGAGI. CDR3 DNA sequence: TGTGCCAGCAGCCCAGGACTAGCCCACAATGAGCAGTTCTTC. This encodes CASSPGLAHNEQFF.

The chain couples TRBV27 to TRBJ1-2, with unresolved D. Germline V gives CDR1 MNHEY, CDR2 SMNVEV (reference sequence). CDR3 size: 17 residues. Trimming left V 2 bases short and J 4 bases short, with 20 bases between. The CDR3 sequence: CASSLAGNPYLPYGYTF. In nucleotides, the CDR3 is TGTGCCAGCAGTTTAGCGGGAAACCCCTATCTCCCCTATGGCTACACCTTC.

There are a few counts of this clonotype. This chain connects TRBV29-1 to TRBJ2-7, with D perhaps TRBD1 (6 bases). The V end was cut by 5 bases, the J end by 7 bases, with 12 bases between. This CDR3 comprises 11 residues. Germline V CDR1 and CDR2: SQVTM, ANQGSEA. CDR3 loop: CSVRRGREQYF. As DNA, the CDR3 is TGCAGCGTTCGCAGGGGCAGGGAGCAGTACTTC.

This clonotype was observed many times. The chain has TRBV12-3 or TRBV12-4 and TRBJ2-5, with 11 positions matching TRBD2. The CDR3 has 16 amino acids. The trim removed 3 bases at V and 7 bases at J, leaving 10 bases unmatched. CDR3 in DNA: TGTGCCAGCAGTTTCGCGACTAGCGGGGTGTCCGGGACCCAGTACTTC. Protein sequence: CASSFATSGVSGTQYF.

This clonotype showed up just a few times. One end of the junction is discordant with germline, which a read error may explain. This sequence joins TRBV6-7 and TRBJ1-5; D might be TRBD1 (6 bases). TRBV6-7 falls under the ORF class, with uncertain function. There are 18 residues in the CDR3. In DNA form, the CDR3 reads TGTGCCAGGAGTTTCTGCCGATTTGGACAGCTAGGCAATCAGCCCCAGCATTTT. It encodes CARSFCRFGQLGNQPQHF.

This clonotype appeared many times. The rearrangement uses TRBV7-6 and TRBJ1-1, with D uncertain. With 2 bases removed from V and 4 bases from J, the gap between germline ends came to 5 bases. CDR3 size: 12 residues. Germline V lookup: CDR1 SGHVS, CDR2 FNYEAQ. CDR3 amino acids: CASSLSGTEAFF. The CDR3 bases are TGTGCCAGCAGCTTATCAGGCACTGAAGCTTTCTTT.

The chain has TRBV6-1 and TRBJ2-1, with a tentative D call TRBD2 (5 bases). The germline V gene has CDR1 MNHNS and CDR2 SASEGT. The CDR3 has 14 amino acids. Trimming pared 8 bases from V and 8 bases from J, leaving 19 bases between. The CDR3: CASAPPGMAYEQFF. CDR3 sequence (DNA): TGTGCCAGCGCGCCCCCCGGGATGGCCTATGAGCAGTTCTTC.

The CDR3 DNA sequence: TGTGCCAGCAGCTTAGCCGGCAGACTTGTCGTCCCAAAGCAGGTCCAGTACTTC. This sequence encodes CASSLAGRLVVPKQVQYF. The rearrangement uses TRBV7-9 and TRBJ2-5; D is unresolved. V gave up 0 bases and J gave up 10 bases, with 27 bases separating them. CDR3 length: 18 amino acids. Germline CDR1 and CDR2: SEHNR and FQNEAQ (reference sequence). Filled out from reference TRBV7-9 and TRBJ2-5, the complete variable domain reads DTGVSQNPRHKITKRGQNVTFRCDPISEHNRLYWYRQTLGQGPEFLTYFQNEAQLEKSRLLSDRFSAERPKGSFSTLEIQRTEQGDSAMYLCASSLAGRLVVPKQVQYFGPGTRLLVL.

CDR3 coding DNA: TGTGCCAGCAGCTTTTCCTACGAGCAGTACGTC. Its protein product is CASSFSYEQYV. This chain joins TRBV7-8 and TRBJ2-7; D is undetermined. Trimming removed 3 bases at V and 1 base at J, with 1 base between. This CDR3 is 11 amino acids long. Germline CDR1 SGHVS, CDR2 FQNEAQ.

The chain uses TRBV4-1 and TRBJ1-1; D ambiguous. The CDR3 runs 15 residues. CDR1 is MGHRA and CDR2 is YSYEKL in the germline V gene. Trimming removed 7 bases from V and 2 bases from J, with 17 bases in between. In nucleotides, the CDR3 is TGCGCCAGCAAAACTCGAAATCCAGGAAACACTGAAGCTTTCTTT. Amino acids: CASKTRNPGNTEAFF.

This clonotype was seen only a few times. This chain links TRBV6-6 with TRBJ1-5; D not certain. The CDR3 is 16 residues long. Trimming stripped 2 bases from V and 0 bases from J, with 11 bases between. Per germline, CDR1 MNHNY and CDR2 SVGAGI (reference sequence). CDR3 DNA sequence: TGTGCCAGCAGTTACGTGCCACTCTATAGCAATCAGCCCCAGCATTTT. Translation: CASSYVPLYSNQPQHF.

The sample holds many counts of this clonotype. The chain joins TRBV6-4 to TRBJ2-3; 9 bases are shared with TRBD1. The V and J ends lost 4 bases and 2 bases, in that order; junction bases with no gene match: 4. Per germline, CDR1 MRHNA and CDR2 SNTAGT. This CDR3 region has 15 residues. CDR3 in amino acids: CASSAGTGHTDTQYF. In nucleotides, the CDR3 is TGTGCCAGCAGTGCCGGGACAGGGCACACAGATACGCAGTATTTT.

This chain joins TRBV6-5 and TRBJ2-3, with TRBD1 identical over 11 bases. Trimming at V came to 3 bases and at J to 3 bases, leaving 14 bases not matched to a gene. Germline V CDR1 and CDR2: MNHEY, SVGAGI. CDR3 length: 19 residues. The CDR3 is CASSYHTMFGQGATDTQYF. The CDR3 DNA is TGTGCCAGCAGTTATCATACTATGTTCGGACAGGGGGCAACAGATACGCAGTATTTT.

The gene calls are TRBV15 and TRBJ1-1; D is unresolved. Germline assignment: CDR1 LNHNV and CDR2 YYDKDF (reference sequence). The CDR3 is 14 amino acids. The V end lost 5 bases, the J end lost 2 bases, and 12 bases lay between the germline ends. The CDR3 DNA follows: TGTGCCACCAGCCTTCGGAGCTTTAACACTGAAGCTTTCTTT. Residues: CATSLRSFNTEAFF.

The genes are TRBV19 and TRBJ2-3; the match to TRBD2 covers 14 bases. Germline assignment: CDR1 LNHDA and CDR2 SQIVND (reference sequence). This CDR3 is 19 amino acids long. V lost 6 bases and J lost 3; bases outside the gene matches: 14. The CDR3 protein is CASSHGLAGGTRRTDTQYF. Here the CDR3 DNA reads TGTGCCAGTAGCCATGGACTAGCGGGGGGCACGAGGAGGACAGATACGCAGTATTTT.

This chain links TRBV7-8 with TRBJ2-7; TRBD2 agrees at 7 bases. V trimming: 2 bases; J trimming: 0 bases; junction bases outside the gene matches: 10. The germline V gene has CDR1 SGHVS and CDR2 FQNEAQ. The CDR3 is made up of 17 amino acids. CDR3 in amino acids: CASSLKQGAGDSYEQYV. Written as DNA, the CDR3 is TGTGCCAGCAGCTTAAAACAAGGGGCGGGGGACTCCTACGAGCAGTACGTC.

This clonotype was detected ten times or more. The genes are TRBV7-3 and TRBJ2-2; 7 positions agree with TRBD1. V lost 1 base and J lost 3; bases outside the gene matches: 2. This CDR3 comprises 15 residues. The germline CDR1 and CDR2 sequences are SGHTA and FQGTGA. Here the CDR3 reads CASSLSTGDTGELFF. The CDR3 coding sequence is TGTGCCAGCAGCTTAAGTACAGGGGACACCGGGGAGCTGTTTTTT.

This clonotype came up a few times. The CDR3 is CASDLSAGVGGYTF. The CDR3 DNA reads TGTGCCAGCGACCTATCTGCGGGAGTGGGGGGCTACACCTTC. This chain links TRBV12-3 or TRBV12-4 with TRBJ1-2; D remains unclear. The CDR3 extends over 14 amino acids. With 8 bases removed from V and 8 bases from J, the gap between germline ends came to 21 bases.

The count of this clonotype is one. The V and J genes are TRBV9 and TRBJ2-3; 12 nucleotides line up with TRBD2. CDR3 size: 18 residues. Germline CDR1 SGDLS, CDR2 YYNGEE. With 4 bases clipped from V and 3 bases from J, the junction kept 12 bases outside the gene matches. CDR3 nucleotides: TGTGCCAGCAGCAAGGAGCTAGCGGGGGGGCCGGGTACAGATACGCAGTATTTT. Translated: CASSKELAGGPGTDTQYF.